This passage covers 21 T cell receptor beta chains from one sample sequenced in a study of beta chain features in type 1 diabetes. Every isolated RNA sample was fully reverse transcribed, so sequencing captured expressed TCRB transcripts. Sequencing used immunoSEQ multiplex PCR; TCRdb keeps in-frame clones, though not all of them. The sample has about 220,000 clones; approximately 10% are singletons. The source material was central memory CD4+ T cells from blood. These receptors all come from a man aged 18 to 30 in good health.

V and J are TRBV28 and TRBJ2-1; D is uncertain. Trimming took 3 bases from V and 8 from J, leaving 17 bases between them. The germline gives CDR1 MDHEN, CDR2 SYDVKM. The CDR3 runs 15 residues. The DNA for the CDR3 is TGTGCCAGCAGTTTTTCCTGGACGGTGGTGCATGAGCAGTTCTTC. The encoded protein is CASSFSWTVVHEQFF. Full variable domain (missing parts from reference TRBV28 and TRBJ2-1): DVKVTQSSRYLVKRTGEKVFLECVQDMDHENMFWYRQDPGLGLRLIYFSYDVKMKEKGDIPEGYSVSREKKERFSLILESASTNQTSMYLCASSFSWTVVHEQFFGPGTRLTVL.

This chain links TRBV30 with TRBJ1-4; 7 bases match TRBD1. CDR3 length: 13 amino acids. V lost 3 bases to trimming and J lost 7 bases; unmatched junction nucleotides: 5. Germline V gene data show CDR1 as GTSNPN and CDR2 as SVGIG (reference sequence). CDR3 residues: CAWRLQGGEKLFF. The CDR3 nucleotides are TGTGCCTGGAGGCTCCAGGGGGGTGAAAAACTGTTTTTT. Filled out from reference TRBV30 and TRBJ1-4, the complete variable domain reads SQTIHQWPATLVQPVGSPLSLECTVEGTSNPNLYWYRQAAGRGLQLLFYSVGIGQISSEVPQNLSASRPQDRQFILSSKKLLLSDSGFYLCAWRLQGGEKLFFGSGTQLSVL.

This clone was observed a handful of times. The chain carries TRBV4-2 and TRBJ2-3; TRBD2 aligns across 10 bases. CDR3 size: 17 residues. Germline trimming cut 5 bases from V and 5 bases from J; bases unmatched to any gene: 13. Germline CDR1 reads LGHNA; CDR2 reads YNFKEQ. CDR3 region: CASSSGGSGRAEDTQYF. CDR3 nucleotide sequence: TGTGCCAGCAGCTCCGGGGGGAGCGGGAGGGCCGAAGATACGCAGTATTTT.

This clone was picked up a small number of times. The chain is built from TRBV5-1 and TRBJ2-1; TRBD2 aligns across 10 bases. Per germline, CDR1 SGHRS and CDR2 YFSETQ. This CDR3 has 17 residues. Germline trimming cut 0 bases from V and 6 bases from J; bases unmatched to any gene: 9. This chain's CDR3 is CASSLVAGLAGVNEQFF. The CDR3 DNA sequence: TGCGCCAGCAGCTTGGTGGCTGGTCTAGCGGGAGTCAATGAGCAGTTCTTC.

The chain uses TRBV30 and TRBJ2-7; the D is unclear. There are 11 residues in the CDR3. CDR1 and CDR2 from the germline V gene are GTSNPN and SVGIG (reference sequence). The V end lost 3 bases, the J end lost 9 bases, and 12 bases lay between the germline ends. This CDR3 reads CAWRDIGMQYF. DNA of the CDR3: TGTGCCTGGAGAGATATAGGCATGCAGTACTTC.

CDR3 in amino acids: CAPPGTQGYTF. Here the CDR3 DNA reads TGTGCCCCCCCAGGGACCCAGGGCTACACCTTC. The V gene is TRBV30, the J gene TRBJ1-2; D might be TRBD1 (5 bases). Between the trimmed V and J ends, which lost 8 bases and 8 bases, there was a span of 15 bases. CDR1 is GTSNPN and CDR2 is SVGIG in the germline V gene (reference sequence). CDR3 length: 11 residues. Full variable domain (missing parts from reference TRBV30 and TRBJ1-2): SQTIHQWPATLVQPVGSPLSLECTVEGTSNPNLYWYRQAAGRGLQLLFYSVGIGQISSEVPQNLSASRPQDRQFILSSKKLLLSDSGFYLCAPPGTQGYTFGSGTRLTVV.

This clone was picked up a small number of times. The V call is TRBV29-1, the J call TRBJ2-5; 7 positions match TRBD1. Germline assignment: CDR1 SQVTM and CDR2 ANQGSEA. The CDR3 covers 12 residues. J gave up 3 bases and V 7 bases, and 5 bases lay outside the gene matches. The CDR3: CSGTGTEETQYF. The CDR3 DNA reads TGCAGCGGAACCGGGACAGAAGAGACCCAGTACTTC. Together with reference TRBV29-1 and TRBJ2-5, the CDR3 gives the full variable domain: SAVISQKPSRDICQRGTSLTIQCQVDSQVTMMFWYRQQPGQSLTLIATANQGSEATYESGFVIDKFPISRPNLTFSTLTVSNMSPEDSSIYLCSGTGTEETQYFGPGTRLLVL.

The V call is TRBV4-2, the J call TRBJ2-2, with a tentative D call TRBD2 (6 bases). Germline V gives CDR1 LGHNA, CDR2 YNFKEQ. V lost 0 bases and J 1 base, leaving 9 bases between the germline ends. This CDR3 is built from 16 residues. The CDR3 protein is CASSQEVGGNTGELFF. The DNA for the CDR3 is TGTGCCAGCAGCCAAGAAGTCGGGGGGAACACCGGGGAGCTGTTTTTT.

This chain links TRBV20-1 with TRBJ2-7; a weak D match, TRBD2 (5 bases). The CDR3 has 11 amino acids. V lost 3 bases and J 6 bases, leaving 9 bases between the germline ends. Germline-derived CDR1 and CDR2 are DFQATT and SNEGSKA (reference sequence). CDR3 region: CSASGLGEQYF. CDR3 nucleotides: TGCAGTGCTAGTGGACTTGGCGAGCAGTACTTC.

This clone showed up just a few times. This rearrangement joins TRBV29-1 to TRBJ2-1, with TRBD2 as a possible D gene (6 bases). Germline V gene lookup returns CDR1 SQVTM and CDR2 ANQGSEA. CDR3 length: 12 amino acids. V was pared by 3 bases and J by 8 bases, with 11 bases between. CDR3 sequence: CSVDRGNDEQFF. DNA of the CDR3: TGCAGCGTTGACCGGGGGAACGATGAGCAGTTCTTC.

The chain uses TRBV7-8 and TRBJ1-5; D is perhaps TRBD1 (6 bases). In germline, CDR1 is SGHVS, CDR2 FQNEAQ. The V and J ends lost 1 base and 2 bases respectively, with 9 bases between them. The CDR3 contains 15 residues. DNA of the CDR3: TGTGCCAGCAGCTTAGACAGGGCGGGCAATCAGCCCCAGCATTTT. Encoded protein: CASSLDRAGNQPQHF.

The chain carries TRBV23-1 and TRBJ1-2; TRBD1 agrees at 8 bases. TRBV23-1 is classed as an ORF, of uncertain function. Trimming took 6 bases from V and 2 from J; bases not matched to a gene: 8. The CDR3 extends over 15 amino acids. The CDR3 nucleotides are TGCGCCAGCAGGATGGGGACAGGATTCAACTATGGCTACACCTTC. Translated: CASRMGTGFNYGYTF.

The rearrangement uses TRBV5-4 and TRBJ2-5, with 7 bases that match TRBD1. The germline V gene encodes CDR1 SGHNT and CDR2 YYREEE (reference sequence). With 4 bases clipped from V and 5 bases from J, the junction kept 8 bases outside the gene matches. The length of the CDR3 is 14 residues. DNA for the CDR3: TGTGCCAGCAGCACGCGGACAGGCATTGAGACCCAGTACTTC. The encoded protein is CASSTRTGIETQYF.

This clone was seen at least ten times. V and J are TRBV28 and TRBJ2-7; D is undetermined. CDR1 and CDR2 (germline): MDHEN, SYDVKM. This CDR3 is built from 11 residues. The V and J ends lost 7 bases and 3 bases respectively, with 7 bases between them. The CDR3 DNA is TGTGCCAGCACGACAAACTACGAGCAGTACTTC. This gives the protein CASTTNYEQYF.

This rearrangement joins TRBV29-1 to TRBJ2-6; D may correspond to TRBD1 or TRBD2 (5 bases each). The length of the CDR3 is 16 residues. Germline CDR1 reads SQVTM; CDR2 reads ANQGSEA. V was cut by 3 bases and J by 1 base, with 13 bases left in between. CDR3 nucleotide sequence: TGCAGCGTTGAGGAAAGGGGAGCGTCTGGGGCCAACGTCCTGACTTTC. Its translation is CSVEERGASGANVLTF.

This clone came up a few times. The gene calls are TRBV30 and TRBJ2-1, with 8 nucleotides matching TRBD2. Germline-derived CDR1 and CDR2 are GTSNPN and SVGIG (reference sequence). This CDR3 spans 14 amino acids. With 5 bases clipped from V and 0 bases from J, the junction kept 3 bases outside the gene matches. Written as DNA, the CDR3 is TGTGCCTGGGTACTAGCGGCCTCCTACAATGAGCAGTTCTTC. Its translation is CAWVLAASYNEQFF.

This clone was seen repeatedly, ten times or more. The chain recombines TRBV27 with TRBJ2-1; no reliable D call. The CDR3 covers 12 residues. The V end lost 8 bases, the J end lost 9 bases, and 14 bases lay between the germline ends. CDR1 MNHEY and CDR2 SMNVEV come from the germline V gene (reference sequence). CDR3 in amino acids: CASQSRISEQFF. CDR3 sequence (DNA): TGTGCCAGCCAATCCAGGATCAGTGAGCAGTTCTTC.

This clone has only a few counts. This chain's CDR3 is CASSRGRRNEQFF. The CDR3 DNA follows: TGTGCCAGCAGCAGGGGACGGAGAAATGAGCAGTTCTTC. V is TRBV7-2 and J is TRBJ2-1, with D perhaps being TRBD1 or TRBD2 (5 bases each). This CDR3 comprises 13 residues. V lost 5 bases and J lost 7, with 12 bases in between. CDR1 is SGHTA and CDR2 is FQGNSA in the germline V gene.

This chain uses TRBV29-1 with TRBJ1-1; D might be TRBD1 (5 bases). Trimming took off 5 bases at V and 1 base at J, with 11 bases between the two ends. Germline CDR1 reads SQVTM; CDR2 reads ANQGSEA. This CDR3 region has 13 residues. The CDR3 region has the DNA TGCAGCGTTATCCAGGGACCGAACACTGAAGCTTTCTTT. This sequence encodes CSVIQGPNTEAFF.

About this clone itself: It differs at one base from a far larger clone, so likely a read error. The CDR3 region has the DNA TGTGCCATCTGGAGGGGACTAGCGGGAGACAATGAGCAGTTCTTC. This encodes CAIWRGLAGDNEQFF. The genes are TRBV10-3 and TRBJ2-1, with 14 bases fitting TRBD2. Trimming at V came to 8 bases and at J to 5 bases, leaving 5 bases not matched to a gene. Per the germline V gene, CDR1 is ENHRY and CDR2 is SYGVKD. The CDR3 runs 15 residues.

The V gene is TRBV14, the J gene TRBJ2-1; 8 bases are a match to TRBD1. The germline gives CDR1 SGHDN, CDR2 FVKESK. Trimming removed 4 bases from V and 9 bases from J; junction bases left unmatched: 8. This CDR3 spans 14 amino acids. The CDR3 loop is CASSRPDRAGEQFF. In DNA form, the CDR3 reads TGTGCCAGCAGCCGCCCGGACAGGGCCGGTGAGCAGTTCTTC.